This record covers a single T cell receptor (beta chain). Its antigen is undetermined. This CDR3 spans 17 amino acids. Germline V lookup: CDR1 SGHVS, CDR2 FQNEAQ. The V and J ends lost 2 bases and 6 bases respectively, with 23 bases between them. The record originates from a study of T-cell reconstitution after alpha-beta-depleted transplantation in children. Broader study findings: T-cell counts and diversity were attributed mostly to newly produced T cells one year after transplant. Several patients had high TCRbeta diversity at day 60; it came from surviving recipient T cells and thymic progenitors. Where alpha-beta T cells came from about two months after transplant was reportedly several hundred expanded graft clones.

During its preparation, the TCRbeta library received unique molecular identifiers. MiXCR, run by TCRdb on the PCR reads, gives a single entry per CDR3 protein. The sample shows 700,000 to 950,000 distinct CDR3 sequences, 16% of them seen only once. This chain connects TRBV7-8 to TRBJ2-7; D gene uncertain. This sequence was found in a male patient between 10 and 17 years old who had a stem cell transplant for acute lymphoblastic leukemia, so the T cells may come from the graft donor. The sequencing used PBMCs, mostly from graft donor cells, collected 360 days after TCRalphabeta/CD19-depleted stem cell transplant. CDR3 sequence (DNA): TGTGCCAGCAGCTTACAACTGGACCCGGCGCCAGTGGGCGAGCAGTACTTC. It encodes CASSLQLDPAPVGEQYF.